The 11 T cell receptor beta chains below all came from one sample that was sequenced in a study of blood T cell repertoires in COVID-19. The data were produced by immunoSEQ multiplex PCR, yet TCRdb's version contains in-frame clones alone and is incomplete. The table shows about 280,000 clones, with approximately 85% occurring only once. Sequenced: peripheral blood. These receptors were collected from a woman in her 70s with acute or convalescent COVID-19.

The V call is TRBV6-5, the J call TRBJ1-2; TRBD1 is a possible D gene (5 bases). Trimming left V 4 bases short and J 2 bases short, with 11 bases between. From germline, CDR1 is MNHEY and CDR2 SVGAGI. CDR3 length: 14 residues. Here the CDR3 reads CASSSAGGNYGYTF. DNA of the CDR3: TGTGCCAGCAGTTCCGCCGGGGGGAACTATGGCTACACCTTC.

CDR3 loop: CASSLIQRVGYGYTF. DNA of the CDR3: TGTGCCAGCAGCTTGATTCAGAGGGTCGGCTATGGCTACACCTTC. The chain recombines TRBV5-6 with TRBJ1-2; D uncertain. This CDR3 contains 15 residues. The V gene lost 1 base and the J gene lost 4 bases, with 14 bases spanning the gap. Germline-derived CDR1 and CDR2 are SGHDT and YYEEEE.

This chain uses TRBV7-9 with TRBJ2-3; TRBD1 might be the D (6 bases). Germline CDR1 and CDR2: SEHNR and FQNEAQ (reference sequence). The V end lost 2 bases, the J end lost 4 bases, and 10 bases lay between the germline ends. The CDR3 totals 14 residues. CDR3 in DNA: TGTGCCAGCAGCTTACCTTACAGGGCAGATACGCAGTATTTT. Protein: CASSLPYRADTQYF.

The chain has TRBV7-9 and TRBJ1-4; no clear D. Germline loops: CDR1 SEHNR, CDR2 FQNEAQ (reference sequence). The CDR3 runs to 12 residues. V lost 6 bases, J lost 4 bases, and 6 bases lay in between. The CDR3 DNA reads as TGTGCCAGCAGGACGGGTAATGAAAAACTGTTTTTT. Protein product: CASRTGNEKLFF. The variable domain in full, completed from reference TRBV7-9 and TRBJ1-4, reads DTGVSQNPRHKITKRGQNVTFRCDPISEHNRLYWYRQTLGQGPEFLTYFQNEAQLEKSRLLSDRFSAERPKGSFSTLEIQRTEQGDSAMYLCASRTGNEKLFFGSGTQLSVL.

The J gene is TRBJ1-5, the V gene TRBV18, with TRBD1 matching over 9 bases. Germline CDR1 and CDR2: KGHSH and LQKENI. The CDR3 length is 16 residues. V was pared by 3 bases and J by 7 bases, with 10 bases of the junction left unmatched. The CDR3 sequence: CASSPNTGGLGQPQHF. The CDR3 DNA reads as TGTGCCAGCTCACCTAATACAGGGGGCTTAGGACAGCCCCAGCATTTT.

The genes are TRBV6-1 and TRBJ1-5, with a weak D call TRBD1 (6 bases). The CDR3 is 14 amino acids. The V gene lost 1 base and the J gene lost 6 bases, with 10 bases spanning the gap. The V gene's germline CDR1 is MNHNS and CDR2 SASEGT. DNA for the CDR3: TGTGCCAGCAGTGAAGGAGGGGGAGCTCAGCCCCAGCATTTT. This gives the protein CASSEGGGAQPQHF.

This clone was seen a handful of times. The rearrangement links TRBV3-1 (or the pseudogene TRBV3-2) to TRBJ1-5; the D gene is possibly TRBD1 (6 bases). Germline CDR1 reads LGHDT; CDR2 reads YNNKEL (reference sequence). The CDR3 runs to 14 residues. Trimming removed 3 bases at V and 2 bases at J, with 8 bases between. Here the CDR3 DNA reads TGTGCCAGCAGCCAGGGGGCGCGCAATCAGCCCCAGCATTTT. Translation gives CASSQGARNQPQHF.

The CDR3 loop is CSVEGQGDHGYTF. In nucleotides, the CDR3 is TGCAGCGTTGAAGGGCAGGGGGACCATGGCTACACCTTC. The chain employs TRBV29-1 and TRBJ1-2; 7 nucleotides match TRBD1. Germline values: CDR1 SQVTM, CDR2 ANQGSEA. Trimming removed 1 base from V and 6 bases from J; junction bases left unmatched: 5. There are 13 residues in the CDR3.

The rearrangement links TRBV19 to TRBJ2-1; D is perhaps TRBD2 (5 bases). V was trimmed by 1 base and J by 10 bases, leaving 11 bases between them. The germline V gene encodes CDR1 LNHDA and CDR2 SQIVND (reference sequence). The CDR3 has 13 amino acids. The CDR3 spells CASSIAWTAEQFF. CDR3 in DNA: TGTGCCAGTAGTATAGCCTGGACTGCCGAGCAGTTCTTC.

The genes are TRBV13 and TRBJ1-4; D remains unclear. The CDR3 has 17 amino acids. Germline lookup yields CDR1 PRHDT and CDR2 FYEKMQ (reference sequence). The V end was cut by 0 bases, the J end by 3 bases, with 14 bases between. CDR3 in DNA: TGTGCCAGCAGCTTAGGCCTCGGGAGAGGGTCTAATGAAAAACTGTTTTTT. This gives the protein CASSLGLGRGSNEKLFF.

The V call is TRBV30, the J call TRBJ1-5; no definite D call. This CDR3 has 11 residues. Germline CDR1 is GTSNPN and CDR2 is SVGIG (reference sequence). V lost 2 bases and J lost 9, with 8 bases in between. The CDR3: CAWSLGGPQHF. Written as DNA, the CDR3 is TGTGCCTGGAGTTTGGGAGGGCCCCAGCATTTT.